This TCR beta chain emerged from a study of CD8 T cells in cerebrospinal fluid in Alzheimer's disease (dated by TCRdb to the early 2020s). About the full investigation: The study used two single-cell methods, plate-based nested PCR sequencing and droplet-based sequencing, to evaluate clonal expansion of CSF T cells. A total of about 26 samples were covered by the CSF gene-expression analysis, in which Parkinson's disease patients were included. The study tested whether clonally expanded T cells were present in cerebrospinal fluid from healthy elderly individuals and from patients with neurodegenerative disease. The droplet-based CSF comparison of patients and controls included about ten healthy controls (around 11,000 cells) and about ten patients with MCI or Alzheimer's disease (approximately 10,000 cells).

Receptor amplification or capture employed 10x single-cell sequencing. CSF cells were profiled with 10X Genomics single-cell V(D)J and 5' gene-expression libraries. An Illumina NextSeq550 was used to sequence CSF single-cell TCR libraries. From the authors' description of their analysis: V(D)J reads were aligned to the vdj-GRCh38 alts ensemble 2.0.0 reference and were analysed with the Cell Ranger vdj pipeline. A clonotype was defined as a group of cell barcodes sharing the same set of productive CDR3 nucleotide sequences. To link clonality with transcriptional profiles, clonotype information was incorporated into Seurat v3.0 gene-expression metadata. Any CSF cell with more than 1,800 genes, more than 7,500 UMIs or more than 10% mitochondrial reads was excluded. To identify TCRs with known antigen specificity, CDR3-beta sequences were compared against VDJdb. The network analysis of clone sharing was performed with the R package qgraph and was limited to TCRs that had complete alpha and beta chains. With the reads reprocessed by TCRdb, a single entry stands for each CDR3 protein sequence and no DNA is reported. Clone size and V and J calls follow TCRdb, not the original study. The sample table gives roughly 1,600 distinct CDR3 sequences. The ten biggest clones cover 7% to 10% of the sample.

A count is missing, but by frequency this clonotype is medium-sized (0.01 to 0.1%). This receptor's antigen is unknown. CDR1 and CDR2 are drawn from the germline V gene: MNHEY, SVGAGI. The CDR3 goes from the cysteine to the phenylalanine over 12 residues. No DNA appears here. Beyond this particular receptor, the publication reports: The EBV-specific clones were neither the most highly expanded clones nor enriched among patients. A higher percentage of TCRs was made up by the largest CSF clone in patients with MCI or Alzheimer's disease than in controls. Finding EBV-specific TCRs in CSF, the authors cautioned, does not establish a causal link between EBV and Alzheimer's disease. The overall clonality comparison included only samples with detectable clones (11 healthy, 5 MCI, 5 AD, 6 PD). In pooled data, a highly expanded clone (at least 3% of TCRs) was found in 1 of 10 healthy subjects versus most of the 6 Alzheimer's patients.

Acute infectious disease was absent in all participants, and all participants were in good physical condition. Neurodegeneration in patients was confirmed using biomarkers including neurofilament, amyloid-beta and tau. For droplet-based sequencing, live CSF cells were sorted using a live/dead marker. CSF was obtained by lumbar puncture, and immune cells were pelleted by centrifugation at 300g. CSF samples were checked for red blood cells, and any sample contaminated with blood was excluded. CSF cells were cryopreserved by placing the cells in freezing medium, freezing the cells overnight at -80 degrees C, and then storing the cells in liquid nitrogen. CSF samples were stored for less than seven months before analysis.

The origin of this receptor is a human donor with mild cognitive impairment. Sequences were obtained from cerebrospinal fluid. In this chain, TRBV6-5 is recombined with TRBJ1-5. The CDR3 reads as follows: CASRRGNQPQHF.